The 3 T cell receptor beta chains below come from one sample, sequenced in a study of blood T cell repertoires in COVID-19. Using immunoSEQ multiplex PCR, the repertoire was profiled, and TCRdb retains in-frame clones only, with some absent. This sample yields a few hundred thousand clones, of which around 92% are seen a single time; approximately 3% belongs to the top ten. Sequencing used peripheral blood. The origin of the receptors is a woman under 40 with COVID-19, enrolled during active disease.

The count of this clone is one. The genes are TRBV28 and TRBJ1-5, with 9 bases lining up with TRBD1. The germline V gene has CDR1 MDHEN and CDR2 SYDVKM. Unmatched junction bases numbered 10, after V lost 0 bases and J lost 7 bases. The CDR3 contains 17 residues. The CDR3 DNA is TGTGCCAGCAGTTTATGGACCGGGACAGGGTTAGGGCAGCCCCAGCATTTT. Its translation is CASSLWTGTGLGQPQHF.

The CDR3 is CASSYSFSRGTEAFF. DNA for the CDR3: TGTGCCAGCAGTTACTCGTTCAGTAGGGGCACTGAAGCTTTCTTT. The chain has TRBV6-5 and TRBJ1-1; D might be TRBD1 (5 bases). Trimming shortened V by 0 bases and J by 4 bases, and 12 bases separated the two germline ends. The length of the CDR3 is 15 residues. Germline lookup yields CDR1 MNHEY and CDR2 SVGAGI.

This chain connects TRBV6-5 to TRBJ1-5; D remains unclear. Between the trimmed V and J ends, which lost 4 bases and 5 bases, there was a span of 12 bases. This CDR3 comprises 14 residues. Germline CDR1 and CDR2: MNHEY and SVGAGI. This CDR3 is CASSSLGRHQPQHF. The CDR3 DNA reads TGTGCCAGCAGTTCGCTAGGCCGGCATCAGCCCCAGCATTTT.